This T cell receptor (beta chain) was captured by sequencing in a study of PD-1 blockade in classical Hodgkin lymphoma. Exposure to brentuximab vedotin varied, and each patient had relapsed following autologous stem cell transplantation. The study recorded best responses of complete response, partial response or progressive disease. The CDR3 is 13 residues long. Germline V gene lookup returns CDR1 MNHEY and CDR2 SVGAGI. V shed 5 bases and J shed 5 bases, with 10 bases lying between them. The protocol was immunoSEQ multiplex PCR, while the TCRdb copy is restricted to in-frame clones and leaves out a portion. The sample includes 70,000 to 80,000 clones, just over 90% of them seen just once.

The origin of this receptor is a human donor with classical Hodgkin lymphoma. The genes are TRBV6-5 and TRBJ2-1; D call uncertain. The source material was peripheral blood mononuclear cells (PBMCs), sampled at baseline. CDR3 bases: TGTGCCAGCAGTAGAAACGGCGACAATGAGCAGTTCTTC. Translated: CASSRNGDNEQFF.